These 24 T cell receptor beta chains share one sample of origin, sequenced in a study of cytomegalovirus exposure and HLA in healthy donors. PCR used 60 Vbeta primers and 13 Jbeta primers. The repertoire was sequenced with immunoSEQ multiplex PCR; TCRdb's copy has only in-frame clones and lacks some. This repertoire includes 100,000 to 150,000 clones. Sequenced input: PBMCs. These TCRs come from a woman aged 40 to 50 in good health and CMV-seropositive.

The chain combines TRBV6-4 with TRBJ2-3, with 7 bases lining up with TRBD1. V lost 6 bases, J lost 1 base, and 1 base stayed unmatched. The germline CDR1 and CDR2 sequences are MRHNA and SNTAGT. This CDR3 has 13 residues. The CDR3 reads CASRGQGTDTQYF. CDR3 bases: TGTGCCAGCAGAGGACAGGGCACAGATACGCAGTATTTT.

The chain is built from TRBV19 and TRBJ1-3; D is ambiguous. V lost 7 bases to trimming and J lost 0 bases, with 10 bases between them. This CDR3 has 14 residues. From germline, CDR1 is LNHDA and CDR2 SQIVND (reference sequence). CDR3 sequence: CASTRGDSGNTIYF. DNA of the CDR3: TGTGCCAGTACCCGAGGTGACTCTGGAAACACCATATATTTT. The complete variable domain, with remaining parts taken from reference TRBV19 and TRBJ1-3, reads DGGITQSPKYLFRKEGQNVTLSCEQNLNHDAMYWYRQDPGQGLRLIYYSQIVNDFQKGDIAEGYSVSREKKESFPLTVTSAQKNPTAFYLCASTRGDSGNTIYFGEGSWLTVV.

The chain links TRBV6-5 to TRBJ2-3, with D possibly being TRBD2 (5 bases). The V end lost 6 bases, the J end lost 4 bases, and 14 bases lay between the germline ends. From germline, CDR1 is MNHEY and CDR2 SVGAGI. The CDR3 contains 14 residues. The CDR3 DNA reads as TGTGCCAGCAGGCCCACTAGAAGTGCAGATACGCAGTATTTT. Its protein product is CASRPTRSADTQYF.

CDR3 nucleotide sequence: TGTGCCAGTAGTAACAGCCCGAGTGAAAAACTGTTTTTT. Its translation: CASSNSPSEKLFF. This rearrangement joins TRBV19 to TRBJ1-4; D not certain. The ends were cut back, 4 bases at V and 7 bases at J, with 10 bases in the middle. This CDR3 has 13 residues. Germline CDR1 and CDR2: LNHDA and SQIVND (reference sequence).

The CDR3 region has the DNA TGTGCCAGCAGCTTGCCGCAGGGGGCAGGAGAGCAGTACTTC. Protein sequence: CASSLPQGAGEQYF. The gene calls are TRBV5-8 and TRBJ2-7, with 8 nucleotides matching TRBD1. The CDR3 has 14 residues. V lost 1 base to trimming and J lost 7 bases; unmatched junction nucleotides: 7. In germline, CDR1 is SGHTS, CDR2 YDEGEE. The complete variable domain, with remaining parts taken from reference TRBV5-8 and TRBJ2-7, reads EAGVTQSPTHLIKTRGQQATLRCSPISGHTSVYWYQQALGLGLQFLLWYDEGEERNRGNFPPRFSGRQFPNYSSELNVNALELEDSALYLCASSLPQGAGEQYFGPGTRLTVT.

The chain recombines TRBV7-2 with TRBJ2-3, with 10 bases aligning to TRBD2. V trimming: 1 base; J trimming: 2 bases; junction bases outside the gene matches: 9. The CDR3 consists of 18 residues. The V gene's germline CDR1 is SGHTA and CDR2 FQGNSA. In DNA, the CDR3 is TGTGCCAGCAGCTTAGGGCTAGCGGGGGAGCGTTACACAGATACGCAGTATTTT. Translation gives CASSLGLAGERYTDTQYF. Variable domain in full (rest from reference TRBV7-2 and TRBJ2-3): GAGVSQSPSNKVTEKGKDVELRCDPISGHTALYWYRQSLGQGLEFLIYFQGNSAPDKSGLPSDRFSAERTGGSVSTLTIQRTQQEDSAVYLCASSLGLAGERYTDTQYFGPGTRLTVL.

The rearrangement links TRBV4-2 to TRBJ2-1; 7 nucleotides align to TRBD2. This CDR3 has 18 residues. Germline lookup yields CDR1 LGHNA and CDR2 YNFKEQ. Trimming took 0 bases from V and 0 from J; bases not matched to a gene: 8. Here the CDR3 DNA reads TGTGCCAGCAGCCAAGAGGGTAGTAGCGGGCTCTCCTACAATGAGCAGTTCTTC. It translates to CASSQEGSSGLSYNEQFF.

The chain joins TRBV5-1 to TRBJ2-1; 11 nucleotides agree with TRBD1. V shed 4 bases, J shed 3 bases, and the junction held 3 bases outside the gene matches. The CDR3 is made up of 15 amino acids. The V gene's germline CDR1 is SGHRS and CDR2 YFSETQ. DNA for the CDR3: TGCGCCAGCAGCCCCGGGACAGGGGGCTACAATGAGCAGTTCTTC. Protein: CASSPGTGGYNEQFF.

This chain connects TRBV6-5 to TRBJ1-1, with D possibly being TRBD1 (6 bases). Trimming removed 2 bases from V and 7 bases from J, with 11 bases in between. The CDR3 is 13 residues long. Germline V gene data show CDR1 as MNHEY and CDR2 as SVGAGI. This CDR3 reads CASSYTGQFEAFF. The CDR3 DNA sequence: TGTGCCAGCAGTTACACCGGACAGTTTGAAGCTTTCTTT.

The rearrangement joins TRBV15 to TRBJ2-3; the match to TRBD2 covers 7 bases. The CDR3 is 13 amino acids. The junction had 2 bases not matched to a gene; V was cut back by 3 bases and J by 5 bases. Germline values: CDR1 LNHNV, CDR2 YYDKDF (reference sequence). CDR3 sequence reads: CATSSWGGDTQYF. The DNA of the CDR3 is TGTGCCACCAGCAGTTGGGGGGGAGATACGCAGTATTTT.

The rearrangement uses TRBV10-3 and TRBJ2-4, with D possibly TRBD2 on 5 matching bases. V was pared by 4 bases and J by 4 bases, with 8 bases between. Germline CDR1 reads ENHRY; CDR2 reads SYGVKD. This CDR3 spans 13 amino acids. The DNA of the CDR3 is TGTGCCATCAGTGGAGGCGGGAAAAACATTCAGTACTTC. Translating it yields CAISGGGKNIQYF.

The gene calls are TRBV7-9 and TRBJ1-1; 9 bases align to TRBD1. With V trimmed by 5 bases and J by 5 bases, 6 bases remained unmatched. From germline, CDR1 is SEHNR and CDR2 FQNEAQ (reference sequence). The length of the CDR3 is 14 residues. CDR3 region: CASSTGQGRTEAFF. CDR3 sequence (DNA): TGTGCCAGCAGCACAGGACAGGGGAGGACTGAAGCTTTCTTT.

V gene TRBV6-5 combines with J gene TRBJ1-1, with a weak D call TRBD1 (6 bases). This CDR3 region has 15 residues. CDR1 and CDR2 from the germline V gene are MNHEY and SVGAGI. The germline V and J ends were trimmed by 0 bases and 4 bases, with 12 bases remaining between them. The CDR3, as DNA: TGTGCCAGCAGTTACTCTCGACAGGCTAGCACTGAAGCTTTCTTT. Its protein is CASSYSRQASTEAFF.

The chain joins TRBV12-2 to TRBJ2-5; no DNA check was done on the table's D call, TRBD2. TRBV12-2 is a recognized pseudogene. CDR3 length equals 16 residues. CDR3 region: CASRLMWRERLRTQYF. CDR3 coding DNA: TGTGCAAGTCGCTTAATGTGGCGGGAGAGGTTGCGGACCCAGTACTTC.

The chain recombines TRBV4-3 with TRBJ2-7; a possible D gene is TRBD1 (7 bases). V was trimmed by 0 bases and J by 7 bases, leaving 16 bases between them. This CDR3 contains 15 residues. From germline, CDR1 is LGHNA and CDR2 YSLEER. Written as DNA, the CDR3 is TGCGCCAGCAGCCAAGATCGCGTCCCAGGGGGGGAGCAGTACTTC. Amino acids: CASSQDRVPGGEQYF.

V gene TRBV11-2 combines with J gene TRBJ2-1, with 9 bases lining up with TRBD2. The CDR3 loop spans 15 amino acids. V dropped 2 bases and J dropped 6; count of bases not matched to a gene: 5. Germline CDR1 reads SGHAT; CDR2 reads FQNNGV. The CDR3 bases are TGTGCCAGCAGCTTACGGCGGGAGGGGGGCAATGAGCAGTTCTTC. As protein: CASSLRREGGNEQFF.

V and J are TRBV7-9 and TRBJ1-2, with 7 bases matching TRBD1. The V gene end was trimmed by 3 bases and the J gene end by 5 bases; junction bases not matched to a gene: 6. The germline V gene encodes CDR1 SEHNR and CDR2 FQNEAQ (reference sequence). This CDR3 is built from 14 residues. The CDR3 protein is CASSFGTGDYGYTF. CDR3 DNA: TGTGCCAGCAGCTTTGGCACAGGGGATTATGGCTACACCTTC.

The chain joins TRBV7-2 to TRBJ2-7; 14 bases line up with TRBD2. The V and J ends lost 4 bases and 4 bases, in that order; junction bases with no gene match: 3. Germline V lookup: CDR1 SGHTA, CDR2 FQGNSA. This CDR3 comprises 15 residues. The CDR3 nucleotides read TGTGCCAGCAGCTCGGGGACTAGCGGGAGATACGAGCAGTACTTC. As protein: CASSSGTSGRYEQYF. Full variable domain (missing parts from reference TRBV7-2 and TRBJ2-7): GAGVSQSPSNKVTEKGKDVELRCDPISGHTALYWYRQSLGQGLEFLIYFQGNSAPDKSGLPSDRFSAERTGGSVSTLTIQRTQQEDSAVYLCASSSGTSGRYEQYFGPGTRLTVT.

Here the CDR3 reads CASSLGGGTYNEQFF. The CDR3 DNA reads TGTGCCAGCAGCTTAGGAGGGGGTACCTACAATGAGCAGTTCTTC. The chain couples TRBV7-8 to TRBJ2-1, with a tentative D call TRBD1 (6 bases). Trimming pared 1 base from V and 2 bases from J, leaving 9 bases between. Germline CDR1 reads SGHVS; CDR2 reads FQNEAQ. The CDR3 has 15 residues.

V usage is TRBV9 and J usage is TRBJ2-3, with D possibly matching TRBD1 (6 bases). CDR1 is SGDLS and CDR2 is YYNGEE in the germline V gene. This CDR3 region has 15 residues. Trimming pared 4 bases from V and 2 bases from J, leaving 14 bases between. The CDR3 coding sequence is TGTGCCAGCAGCTCGGACAGTTTTTCCACAGATACGCAGTATTTT. Its protein is CASSSDSFSTDTQYF.

This chain links TRBV5-1 with TRBJ2-2; TRBD2 aligns across 11 bases. The ends lost 1 base at V and 4 bases at J; junction bases unmatched: 3. This CDR3 comprises 16 residues. CDR1 is SGHRS, CDR2 YFSETQ, per germline. CDR3 amino acids: CASSLIAGGTTGELFF. The CDR3 DNA follows: TGCGCCAGCAGCTTGATAGCGGGAGGGACCACCGGGGAGCTGTTTTTT.

The genes are TRBV5-1 and TRBJ2-3, with 12 nucleotides matching TRBD2. There are 16 residues in the CDR3. V shed 4 bases, J shed 2 bases, and the junction held 5 bases outside the gene matches. CDR1 and CDR2 from the germline V gene are SGHRS and YFSETQ. The CDR3 spells CASSDGLAGLTDTQYF. The DNA for the CDR3 is TGCGCCAGCAGCGATGGACTAGCGGGGCTCACAGATACGCAGTATTTT.

The chain recombines TRBV5-1 with TRBJ2-5; weak D call: TRBD2 (5 bases). Per germline, CDR1 SGHRS and CDR2 YFSETQ. V shed 3 bases and J shed 7 bases, with 13 bases lying between them. The CDR3 extends over 13 amino acids. The CDR3 DNA reads as TGCGCCAGCAGCTCCCTAGGAGGCGCGACCCAGTACTTC. As protein: CASSSLGGATQYF.

This chain uses TRBV28 with TRBJ1-2; D unclear. Germline CDR1 MDHEN, CDR2 SYDVKM. CDR3 length: 14 amino acids. V was shortened by 7 bases and J by 4 bases, with 16 bases between the two germline ends. The DNA of the CDR3 is TGTGCCAGCACCAAACCGGGATTAGTCTATGGCTACACCTTC. Amino acids: CASTKPGLVYGYTF.